Listed here is a single TCR beta chain. Its antigen is not known. The sample's treatment: roughly 10-day PBMC culture with coronavirus spike peptide pools or control peptides (ViraFEST assay). This CDR3 contains 13 residues. Germline-derived CDR1 and CDR2 are LNHDA and SQIVND (reference sequence). Trimming removed 3 bases from V and 6 bases from J, with 11 bases in between. The Oncomine TCR Beta short-read assay sequenced DNA from cultured CD4+ T cells. Each CDR3 protein gets one entry after TCRdb re-called the PCR reads with MiXCR. The table lists 3,500 to 4,500 distinct CDR3 sequences, over 15% of them singletons, with more than 13% in the top ten. This record comes from a study of vaccination and CD4 T cells after COVID-19.

The receptor comes from a human donor who had recovered from COVID-19. Sequencing input: CD4+ T cells from blood, cultured in vitro. This sequence joins TRBV19 and TRBJ2-5; D not resolved. In DNA form, the CDR3 reads TGTGCCAGTAGTATTCACGGCGAACAGACCCAGTACTTC. Protein sequence: CASSIHGEQTQYF.